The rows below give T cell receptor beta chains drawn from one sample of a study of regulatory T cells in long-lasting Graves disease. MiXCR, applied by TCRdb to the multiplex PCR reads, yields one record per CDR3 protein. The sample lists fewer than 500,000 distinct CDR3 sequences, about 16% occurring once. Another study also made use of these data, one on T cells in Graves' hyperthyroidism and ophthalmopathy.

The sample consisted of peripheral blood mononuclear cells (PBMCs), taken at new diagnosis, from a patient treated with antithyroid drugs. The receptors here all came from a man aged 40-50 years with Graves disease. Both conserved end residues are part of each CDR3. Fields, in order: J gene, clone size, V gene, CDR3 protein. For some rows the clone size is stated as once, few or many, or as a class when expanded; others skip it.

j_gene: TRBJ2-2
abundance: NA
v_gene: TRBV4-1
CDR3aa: CASRGKREEIGELFF

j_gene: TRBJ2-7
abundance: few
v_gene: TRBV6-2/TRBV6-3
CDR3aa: CASSYSSGGRDF

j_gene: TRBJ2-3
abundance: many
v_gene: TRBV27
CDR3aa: CASSFWVSTDTQYF

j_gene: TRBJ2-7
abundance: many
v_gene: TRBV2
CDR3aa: CASSKAGTGNYEQYF

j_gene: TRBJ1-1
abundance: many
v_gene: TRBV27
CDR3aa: CASSPPRSSNTEAFF

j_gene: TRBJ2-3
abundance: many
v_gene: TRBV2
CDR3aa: CASPPAASGRAATQYF

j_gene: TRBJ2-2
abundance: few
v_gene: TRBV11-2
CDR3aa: CASSLEGYANTGELFF

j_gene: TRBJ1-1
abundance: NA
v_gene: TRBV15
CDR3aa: CATSSVSPLGTEAFF

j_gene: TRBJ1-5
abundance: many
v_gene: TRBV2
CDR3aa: CASTSSHLMGPQHF

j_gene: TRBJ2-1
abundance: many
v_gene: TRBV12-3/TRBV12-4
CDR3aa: CASRPSGGPYNEQFF

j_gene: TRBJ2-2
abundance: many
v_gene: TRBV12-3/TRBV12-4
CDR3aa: CASSLAASGRTGELFF

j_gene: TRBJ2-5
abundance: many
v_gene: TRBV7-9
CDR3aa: CASSSFWRGREETQYF

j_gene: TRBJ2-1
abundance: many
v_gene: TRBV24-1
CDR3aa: CATSENLLLAGGFNEQFF

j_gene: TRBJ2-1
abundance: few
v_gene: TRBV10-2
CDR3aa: CASSEFGLSSYNEQFF

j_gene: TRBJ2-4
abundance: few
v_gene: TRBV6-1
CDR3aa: CASSRPTDKNIQYF

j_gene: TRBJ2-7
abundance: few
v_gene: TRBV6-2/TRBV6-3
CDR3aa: CASSEAWQGYYEQYF

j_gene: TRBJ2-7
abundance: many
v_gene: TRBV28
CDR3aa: CASSLPTYPLEQYF

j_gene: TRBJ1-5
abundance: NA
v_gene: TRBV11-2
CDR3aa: CASSLALRDQPQHF

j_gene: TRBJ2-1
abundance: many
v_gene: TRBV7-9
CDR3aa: CASSLVGAYNEQFF

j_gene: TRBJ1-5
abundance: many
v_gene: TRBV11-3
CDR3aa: CASSQGDKGNQPQHF

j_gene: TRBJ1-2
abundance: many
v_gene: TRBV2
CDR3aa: CASSADRGIGGYTF

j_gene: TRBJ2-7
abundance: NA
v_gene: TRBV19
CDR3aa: CASSPRDGPSYEQYF

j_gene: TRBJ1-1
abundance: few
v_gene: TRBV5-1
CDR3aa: CASSLRGRGFAEAFF

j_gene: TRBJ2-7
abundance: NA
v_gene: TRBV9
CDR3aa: CASSVGQGENYEQYF

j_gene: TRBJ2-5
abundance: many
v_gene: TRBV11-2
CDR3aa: CASSRAIQETQYF

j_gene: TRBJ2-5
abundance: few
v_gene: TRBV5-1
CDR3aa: CASSFQTGFQETQYF

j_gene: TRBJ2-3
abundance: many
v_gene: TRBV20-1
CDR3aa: CSAKGLAGSTDTQYF

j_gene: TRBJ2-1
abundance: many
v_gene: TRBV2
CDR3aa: CASSVRYNEQFF

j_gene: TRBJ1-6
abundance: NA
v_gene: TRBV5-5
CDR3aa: CASSPDSAENSPLHF

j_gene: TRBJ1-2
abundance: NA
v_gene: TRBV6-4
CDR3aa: CASSDTGYGYTF

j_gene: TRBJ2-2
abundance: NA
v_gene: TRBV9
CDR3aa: CASGDYSDGELFF

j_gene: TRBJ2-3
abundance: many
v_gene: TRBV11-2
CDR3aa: CASRSITPDRLTDTQYF

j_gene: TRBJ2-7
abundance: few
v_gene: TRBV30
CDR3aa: CAWDGTGSREQYF

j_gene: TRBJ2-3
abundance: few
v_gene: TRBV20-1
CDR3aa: CSARDTVVPDTQYF

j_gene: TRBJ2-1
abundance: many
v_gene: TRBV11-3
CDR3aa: CASSLIGLAGNNEQFF

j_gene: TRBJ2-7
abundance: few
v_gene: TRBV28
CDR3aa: CASSTSGGETYEQYF

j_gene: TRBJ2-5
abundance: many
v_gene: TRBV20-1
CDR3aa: CSGRPLGRGPETQYF

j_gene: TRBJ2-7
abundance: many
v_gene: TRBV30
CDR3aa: CAWSVRKGAYEQYF